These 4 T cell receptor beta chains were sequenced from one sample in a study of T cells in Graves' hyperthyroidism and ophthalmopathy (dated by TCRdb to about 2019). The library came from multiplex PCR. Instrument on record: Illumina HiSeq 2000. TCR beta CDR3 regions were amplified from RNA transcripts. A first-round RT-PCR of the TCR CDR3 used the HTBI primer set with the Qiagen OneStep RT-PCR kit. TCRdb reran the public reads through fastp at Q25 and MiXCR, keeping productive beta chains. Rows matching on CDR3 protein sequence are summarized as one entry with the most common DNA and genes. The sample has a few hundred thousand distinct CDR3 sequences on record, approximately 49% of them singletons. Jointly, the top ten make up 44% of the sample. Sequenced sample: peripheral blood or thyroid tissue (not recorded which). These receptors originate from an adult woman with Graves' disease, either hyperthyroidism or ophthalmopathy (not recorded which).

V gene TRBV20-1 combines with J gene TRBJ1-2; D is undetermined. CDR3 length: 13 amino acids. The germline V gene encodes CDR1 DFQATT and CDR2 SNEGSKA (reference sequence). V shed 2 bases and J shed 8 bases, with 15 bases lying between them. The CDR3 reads CSARRRGEGGYTF. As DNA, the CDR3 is TGCAGTGCTAGAAGGCGCGGGGAAGGCGGCTACACCTTC.

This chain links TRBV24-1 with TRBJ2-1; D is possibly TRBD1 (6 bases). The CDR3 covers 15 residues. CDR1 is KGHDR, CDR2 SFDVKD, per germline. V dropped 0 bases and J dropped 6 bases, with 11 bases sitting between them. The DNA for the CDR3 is TGTGCCACCAGTGATTTGACAGGGATGGGCAATGAGCAGTTCTTC. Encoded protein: CATSDLTGMGNEQFF.

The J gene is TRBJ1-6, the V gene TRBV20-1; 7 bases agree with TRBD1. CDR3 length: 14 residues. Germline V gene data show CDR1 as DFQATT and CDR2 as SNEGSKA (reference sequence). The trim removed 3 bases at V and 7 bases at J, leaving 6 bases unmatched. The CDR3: CSASVNRGNSPLHF. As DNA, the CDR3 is TGCAGTGCTAGTGTCAACAGGGGAAATTCACCCCTCCACTTT.

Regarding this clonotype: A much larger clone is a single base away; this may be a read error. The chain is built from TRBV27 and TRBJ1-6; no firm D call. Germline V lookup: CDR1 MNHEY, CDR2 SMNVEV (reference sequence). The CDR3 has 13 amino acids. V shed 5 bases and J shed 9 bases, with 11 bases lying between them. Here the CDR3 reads CASSIGASSPLHF. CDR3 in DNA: TGTGCCAGCAGTATCGGTGCGAGTTCACCCCTCCACTTT.